What follows are 8 T cell receptor beta chains derived from one specimen sequenced in a study of technical replicates of blood from a few donors. Produced via immunoSEQ multiplex PCR; TCRdb's table is partial and in-frame only. The data show more than 90,000 clones, with about 96% seen just once and 0.36% held by the top ten. The sequenced sample consisted of T cells isolated from PBMCs. These receptors were collected from a human donor in good health.

The chain is built from TRBV5-1 and TRBJ2-7; D gene uncertain. Germline values: CDR1 SGHRS, CDR2 YFSETQ. The length of the CDR3 is 13 residues. Trimming took 7 bases from V and 6 from J, leaving 17 bases between them. The CDR3 sequence is CASANLLEIEQYF. DNA for the CDR3: TGCGCCAGCGCGAATTTGTTAGAGATCGAGCAGTACTTC.

The V gene is TRBV6-5, the J gene TRBJ2-4; maybe TRBD1 (5 bases). Trimming took 5 bases from V and 3 from J, leaving 14 bases between them. This CDR3 has 15 amino acids. Germline values: CDR1 MNHEY, CDR2 SVGAGI. CDR3 nucleotide sequence: TGTGCCAGCAGTAGGGGCAGCAAGAGCAAAAACATTCAGTACTTC. This codes for CASSRGSKSKNIQYF.

The gene calls are TRBV2 and TRBJ2-7; D call uncertain. V shed 2 bases and J shed 5 bases, with 7 bases lying between them. This CDR3 has 12 residues. Per germline, CDR1 SNHLY and CDR2 FYNNEI. The CDR3 loop is CASSELSDEQYF. CDR3 bases: TGTGCCAGCAGTGAATTGTCGGACGAGCAGTACTTC. The full variable domain, completed using reference TRBV2 and TRBJ2-7, is EPEVTQTPSHQVTQMGQEVILRCVPISNHLYFYWYRQILGQKVEFLVSFYNNEISEKSEIFDDQFSVERPDGSNFTLKIRSTKLEDSAMYFCASSELSDEQYFGPGTRLTVT.

This clone was detected once. This chain uses TRBV30 with TRBJ2-7; 11 nucleotides line up with TRBD2. The CDR3 is 16 residues long. The V gene end was trimmed by 0 bases and the J gene end by 6 bases; junction bases not matched to a gene: 10. Germline CDR1 GTSNPN, CDR2 SVGIG (reference sequence). The CDR3: CAWSVPRTSGGFEQYF. In DNA form, the CDR3 reads TGTGCCTGGAGTGTACCCCGAACTAGCGGGGGATTCGAGCAGTACTTC.

This rearrangement joins TRBV27 to TRBJ1-2, with 9 positions matching TRBD1. CDR1 is MNHEY and CDR2 is SMNVEV in the germline V gene (reference sequence). The V gene end was trimmed by 4 bases and the J gene end by 3 bases; junction bases not matched to a gene: 6. CDR3 length equals 15 residues. The CDR3 bases are TGTGCCAGCAGTTCGAAACAGGGGGCGTACTATGGCTACACCTTC. It translates to CASSSKQGAYYGYTF.

The chain has TRBV28 and TRBJ1-5, with 8 bases identical to TRBD1. The CDR3 has 14 residues. CDR1 is MDHEN and CDR2 is SYDVKM in the germline V gene. V lost 7 bases to trimming and J lost 6 bases; unmatched junction nucleotides: 8. CDR3: CASIEGRGLQPQHF. CDR3 DNA: TGTGCCAGCATCGAAGGCAGGGGGCTTCAGCCCCAGCATTTT. Filled out from reference TRBV28 and TRBJ1-5, the complete variable domain reads DVKVTQSSRYLVKRTGEKVFLECVQDMDHENMFWYRQDPGLGLRLIYFSYDVKMKEKGDIPEGYSVSREKKERFSLILESASTNQTSMYLCASIEGRGLQPQHFGDGTRLSIL.

Of note for this clone: Relative to the germline gene, one junction end is altered; a read error may explain this. V is TRBV18 and J is TRBJ2-3, with 11 bases aligning to TRBD2. The CDR3 loop spans 15 amino acids. Germline V gene sequence: CDR1 KGHSH, CDR2 LQKENI. CDR3 nucleotide sequence: TGTGCCAGCTCGCCACTAGCGGGAGCGACAGATACGCAGTATTTT. Amino acids: CASSPLAGATDTQYF.

The V gene is TRBV27, the J gene TRBJ1-5, with D possibly being TRBD1 (5 bases). The CDR3 loop spans 14 amino acids. Trimming removed 2 bases from V and 7 bases from J, with 12 bases in between. CDR1 is MNHEY, CDR2 SMNVEV, per germline (reference sequence). The CDR3 reads CASSLGGRGQPQHF. The CDR3 coding sequence is TGTGCCAGCAGTTTAGGAGGCCGGGGGCAGCCCCAGCATTTT.